Listed here are 6 T cell receptor beta chains from one sample, sequenced in a study of blood T cell repertoires in COVID-19. Sequencing was performed with immunoSEQ multiplex PCR; in TCRdb, only in-frame clones are kept and a portion is missing. Among approximately 160,000 clones listed, around nine tenths were seen once. The sequenced material came from peripheral blood. These receptors were collected from a man aged 55 to 69 with COVID-19, enrolled during active disease.

The chain employs TRBV19 and TRBJ2-7; D gene ambiguous. In germline, CDR1 is LNHDA, CDR2 SQIVND (reference sequence). V gave up 5 bases and J gave up 0 bases, with 8 bases separating them. This CDR3 is 13 amino acids long. DNA for the CDR3: TGTGCCAGTAGTTGGAGTAGCTCCTACGAGCAGTACTTC. As protein: CASSWSSSYEQYF.

The chain employs TRBV3-1 (or the pseudogene TRBV3-2) and TRBJ1-1; 8 bases line up with TRBD1. Germline loops: CDR1 LGHDT, CDR2 YNNKEL (reference sequence). This CDR3 region has 13 residues. The trim removed 2 bases at V and 7 bases at J, leaving 3 bases unmatched. The CDR3 loop reads CASSQQGAFEAFF. The CDR3 DNA is TGTGCCAGCAGCCAACAGGGGGCGTTTGAAGCTTTCTTT.

The CDR3 sequence is CASTLTGVNNQPQHF. CDR3 bases: TGTGCCAGTACCTTGACAGGAGTAAATAATCAGCCCCAGCATTTT. The rearrangement links TRBV19 to TRBJ1-5, with D tentatively TRBD1 (6 bases). Germline CDR1 and CDR2: LNHDA and SQIVND (reference sequence). The ends were cut back, 7 bases at V and 4 bases at J, with 17 bases in the middle. The CDR3 consists of 15 residues.

CDR3 bases: TGTGCCAGTAGCCGCCAGACAAGTAACTATGGCTACACCTTC. It codes for CASSRQTSNYGYTF. The V and J genes are TRBV19 and TRBJ1-2; D not resolved. The CDR3 contains 14 residues. V dropped 6 bases and J dropped 1 base, with 12 bases sitting between them. The germline CDR1 and CDR2 sequences are LNHDA and SQIVND (reference sequence).

The rearrangement joins TRBV25-1 to TRBJ2-5; possible D gene TRBD1, 6 bases. The CDR3 length is 16 residues. V dropped 4 bases and J dropped 1 base, with 16 bases sitting between them. CDR1 and CDR2 from the germline V gene are MGHDK and SYGVNS. The CDR3 loop is CASSGAQNRVQETQYF. Here the CDR3 DNA reads TGTGCCAGCAGTGGGGCCCAAAACAGGGTCCAAGAGACCCAGTACTTC.

CDR3 nucleotides: TGTGCCAGTAGTCCGTTACCCGGGACAGGTTTCTATGAGCAGTTCTTC. It translates to CASSPLPGTGFYEQFF. The chain combines TRBV19 with TRBJ2-1; 8 bases map to TRBD1. This CDR3 region has 16 residues. CDR1 and CDR2 (germline): LNHDA, SQIVND (reference sequence). With V trimmed by 5 bases and J by 8 bases, 14 bases remained unmatched.